Presented here are 10 T cell receptor beta chains from one specimen sequenced in a study of vaccination and CD4 T cells after COVID-19. Sequence data for DNA of cultured CD4+ T cells were generated by the Oncomine TCR Beta short-read assay. TCRdb re-derived calls from the PCR reads in MiXCR, one entry per CDR3 protein. The table has fewer than 18,000 distinct CDR3 sequences, 51% seen once; the top ten hold roughly 13%. No antigen has been identified for these receptors. Treatment meaning: roughly nine-day PBMC culture with coronavirus spike peptide pools or control peptides (ViraFEST assay). Material: CD4+ T cells from blood, cultured in vitro. Source of these receptors: a human donor who had recovered from COVID-19.

This clonotype was recorded a few times. J is TRBJ1-2 and V is TRBV6-2 or TRBV6-3; TRBD1 might be the D (5 bases). Per the germline V gene, CDR1 is MNHEY and CDR2 is SVGEGT. This CDR3 has 13 residues. V was clipped by 6 bases and J by 8 bases, with 16 bases between them. The CDR3 spells CASRPGLLRGYTF. CDR3 in DNA: TGTGCCAGCAGACCGGGGCTCCTACGCGGCTACACCTTC.

V and J are TRBV6-2 or TRBV6-3 and TRBJ2-2; D is undetermined. This CDR3 region has 16 residues. Germline values: CDR1 MNHEY, CDR2 SVGEGT. V lost 2 bases and J 1 base, leaving 11 bases between the germline ends. CDR3 sequence (DNA): TGTGCCAGCAGTTACAAGACCGTCCTGAACACCGGGGAGCTGTTTTTT. It codes for CASSYKTVLNTGELFF.

This clonotype showed up just a few times. The rearrangement uses TRBV20-1 and TRBJ2-7; 10 nucleotides agree with TRBD1. V dropped 5 bases and J dropped 5; count of bases not matched to a gene: 9. CDR1 and CDR2 from the germline V gene are DFQATT and SNEGSKA (reference sequence). This CDR3 has 14 amino acids. The CDR3 nucleotides read TGCAGTGCTGGGGGACAGGGGTTTTCCCACGAGCAGTACTTC. Its translation is CSAGGQGFSHEQYF.

There are a few counts of this clonotype. The chain recombines TRBV28 with TRBJ2-7, with TRBD1 matching 9 bases. This CDR3 is 15 amino acids long. Trimming removed 5 bases from V and 5 bases from J; junction bases left unmatched: 10. Germline V gene sequence: CDR1 MDHEN, CDR2 SYDVKM. The CDR3 protein is CASSPRTGVGNEQYF. The CDR3 DNA reads TGTGCCAGCAGTCCCCGGACAGGGGTCGGAAACGAGCAGTACTTC.

This clonotype occurred a few times. The rearrangement joins TRBV30 to TRBJ1-1, with TRBD1 matching over 7 bases. V gave up 2 bases and J gave up 3 bases; unmatched junction bases: 6. The CDR3 runs 14 residues. CDR1 and CDR2 from the germline V gene are GTSNPN and SVGIG (reference sequence). In nucleotides, the CDR3 is TGTGCCTGGAGTAACGGACAGGCGGACACTGAAGCTTTCTTT. Protein sequence: CAWSNGQADTEAFF.

The chain has TRBV4-3 and TRBJ2-3, with TRBD2 as a possible D gene (6 bases). Looked up from germline, CDR1 is LGHNA and CDR2 is YSLEER. V was trimmed by 4 bases and J by 8 bases, leaving 22 bases between them. The CDR3 runs to 16 residues. The CDR3 loop reads CASSRSPSGLLGTQYF. CDR3 DNA: TGCGCCAGCAGCCGGAGCCCTTCGGGACTTTTGGGTACGCAGTATTTT.

The chain joins TRBV5-1 to TRBJ2-7, with 7 bases aligning to TRBD2. V was clipped by 5 bases and J by 2 bases; unmatched bases: 10. Per the germline V gene, CDR1 is SGHRS and CDR2 is YFSETQ. The CDR3 has 15 residues. The CDR3 nucleotides read TGCGCCAGCAGTACCGGGGGGACCACCACCTACGAGCAGTACTTC. Its protein is CASSTGGTTTYEQYF.

The V call is TRBV5-4, the J call TRBJ1-2; D is ambiguous. CDR3 length: 14 amino acids. Germline CDR1 SGHNT, CDR2 YYREEE (reference sequence). The V gene lost 2 bases and the J gene lost 3 bases, with 11 bases spanning the gap. The CDR3 spells CASSFVSSDYGYTF. The CDR3 DNA is TGTGCCAGCAGCTTCGTTTCGTCAGACTATGGCTACACCTTC.

This clonotype was counted only a few times. The chain uses TRBV20-1 and TRBJ2-7; perhaps TRBD2 as D (5 bases). The CDR3 consists of 12 residues. Germline-derived CDR1 and CDR2 are DFQATT and SNEGSKA (reference sequence). Deletions cut 1 base from V and 4 bases from J, with 8 bases between. CDR3 amino acids: CSARGSGYEQYF. The CDR3 DNA sequence: TGCAGTGCTAGAGGGTCGGGGTACGAGCAGTACTTC.

This clonotype was counted only a few times. CDR3 in amino acids: CSARDSGYSYNEQFF. The CDR3 nucleotides read TGCAGTGCTAGGGATAGCGGGTATTCCTACAATGAGCAGTTCTTC. The V call is TRBV20-1, the J call TRBJ2-1; TRBD2 matches at 7 bases. Germline V gene sequence: CDR1 DFQATT, CDR2 SNEGSKA (reference sequence). This CDR3 region has 15 residues. The V segment lost 3 bases and the J segment 1 base; nucleotides outside the gene matches: 6.